This T cell receptor beta chain was sequenced for a study of blood T cell repertoires in COVID-19 (dated by TCRdb to 2018 to 2020). Study-wide context: Collaborator samples came from the United States, Italy and Spain and covered acute and convalescent phases of COVID-19. The repertoires were made available in a free public database intended to serve as a resource for research on the immune response to SARS-CoV-2. HLA class I and class II types, where available, came from metadata supplied by the sample provider rather than from assay-based typing. Nearly every sample came with metadata listing a de-identified subject ID, COVID-19 status, age in years and sex. Samples were obtained from the ongoing ImmuneRACE study (first 160 participants) and from 1,254 subjects provided by 6 global collaborators. The dataset comprised deeply sampled blood TCRbeta repertoires from subjects exposed to, actively infected with, or recovered from COVID-19. The prospective study material was composed of cDNA or gDNA derived from T cells, B-cell-depleted T cells, or PBMCs. Findings and caveats that apply to the study as a whole: How much clinical and demographic metadata was included differed by source and by participant, and the metadata was provided uncurated.

TCRbeta CDR3 regions were amplified from genomic DNA using the immunoSEQ Assay, a bias-controlled multiplex PCR. The paper's data handling went like this. Nucleated cell counts per sample were estimated from amplification of reference gene primers within the assay. To quantify the absolute abundance of each unique TCRbeta CDR3 rearrangement, sequence reads were collapsed and filtered. For each sample, productive Simpson clonality was calculated by taking the square root of Simpson's diversity index across productive rearrangements. TCRdb took over this immuneACCESS table, retaining in-frame rearrangements with V and J assigned. Such tables are incomplete; in checked studies, under half of the missing clones stem from an unresolved V gene, and the remainder is unexplained. V and J calls and clone size come straight from that table; D and trimming were deduced from the DNA. For this sample there are fewer than 250,000 clones; roughly four fifths appear just once. The ten largest clones represent about 3.8% of the sample.

Turning to this clone: It has no known antigen specificity. The record has no base qualities; no much larger clone is one base away.

According to the germline V gene, CDR1 reads SNHLY and CDR2 reads FYNNEI. The V and J ends are trimmed by 10 bases and 0 bases, leaving 14 bases between them. Reading from cysteine to phenylalanine, the CDR3 counts 14 amino acids. Left in the record is the CDR3 DNA by itself, 42 bases read in frame from the first base. Participants in the prospective study were enrolled through a virtual design, were aged about 18 to 90 years, and lived in fewer than 30 United States geographic areas. To assign participants to cohorts, the prospective study relied on clinical history that participants themselves reported in a screening survey and a study questionnaire. Exposed participants had been in contact, within 2 weeks of entering the study, with a person who had a PCR-confirmed or clinician-diagnosed case of COVID-19. Each participant in the prospective study had whole blood, serum and a nasopharyngeal or oropharyngeal swab collected by mobile phlebotomists. Additional blood draws and questionnaires over an approximately two-month period could optionally be provided by prospective study participants. Blood samples from the prospective study were shipped frozen or at room temperature prior to DNA extraction.

This clonotype originated in a woman in her thirties or forties who had been exposed to COVID-19. The sequence is built from TRBV2 and TRBJ2-3, and possibly TRBD2, on 7 matching bases. The source material was PBMCs or T cells enriched from blood (not recorded which). The encoded CDR3 is CAKRGRGSTDTQYF. The bases are TGTGCCAAACGGGGGCGGGGGAGCACAGATACGCAGTATTTT.